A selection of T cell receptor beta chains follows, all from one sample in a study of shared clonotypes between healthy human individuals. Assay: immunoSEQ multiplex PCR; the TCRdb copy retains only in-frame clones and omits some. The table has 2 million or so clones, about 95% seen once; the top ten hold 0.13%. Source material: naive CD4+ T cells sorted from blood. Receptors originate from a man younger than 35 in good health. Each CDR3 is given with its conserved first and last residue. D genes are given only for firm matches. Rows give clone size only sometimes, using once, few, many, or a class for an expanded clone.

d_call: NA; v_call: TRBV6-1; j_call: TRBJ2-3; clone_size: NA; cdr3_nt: TGTGCCAGCACACAGGATGCGGGAGATACGCAGTATTTT; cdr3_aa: CASTQDAGDTQYF
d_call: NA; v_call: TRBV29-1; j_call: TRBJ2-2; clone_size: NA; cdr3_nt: TGCAGCGCCCACGTAAGGGGGAAAAACACCGGGGAGCTGTTTTTT; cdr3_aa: CSAHVRGKNTGELFF
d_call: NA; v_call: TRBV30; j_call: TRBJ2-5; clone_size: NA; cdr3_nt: TGTGCCTGGAGTGTAGCCATACAAGAGACCCAGTACTTC; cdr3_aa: CAWSVAIQETQYF
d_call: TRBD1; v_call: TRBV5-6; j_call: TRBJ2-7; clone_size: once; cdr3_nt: TGTGCCAGCAGCTTGGAGGCAGGGGGCAGCGAGCAGTACTTC; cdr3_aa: CASSLEAGGSEQYF
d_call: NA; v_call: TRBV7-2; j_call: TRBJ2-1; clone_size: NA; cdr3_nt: TGTGCCAGCAGTCTTCAGGGAGTAGGGGAGCAGTTCTTC; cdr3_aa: CASSLQGVGEQFF
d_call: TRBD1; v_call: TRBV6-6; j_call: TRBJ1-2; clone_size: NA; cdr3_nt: TGTGCCAGCAGTGGACAGGGACTCTATGGCTACACCTTC; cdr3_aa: CASSGQGLYGYTF
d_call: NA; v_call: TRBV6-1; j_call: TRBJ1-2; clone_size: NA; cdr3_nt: TGTGCCAGCACCCCACTCGAGTCGGCTAACTATGGCTACACCTTC; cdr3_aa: CASTPLESANYGYTF
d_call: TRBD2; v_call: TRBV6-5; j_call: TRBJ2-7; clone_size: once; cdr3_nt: TGTGCCAGCAGGCAGGCTAGCGGGACCTACGAGCAGTACTTC; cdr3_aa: CASRQASGTYEQYF
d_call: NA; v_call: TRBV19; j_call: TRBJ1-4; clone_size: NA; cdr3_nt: TGTGCCAGTAGTGTCTCGGAAAAACTGTTTTTT; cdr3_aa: CASSVSEKLFF
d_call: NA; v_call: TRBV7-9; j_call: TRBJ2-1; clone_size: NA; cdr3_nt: TGTGCCAGCACCCCAAGGGCGCCAGCATACAATGAGCAGTTCTTC; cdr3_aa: CASTPRAPAYNEQFF
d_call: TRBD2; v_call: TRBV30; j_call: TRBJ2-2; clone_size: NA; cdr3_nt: TGTGCCTGGAGTAGCAGCGGGAGCCGTACCGGGGAGCTGTTTTTT; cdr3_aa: CAWSSSGSRTGELFF
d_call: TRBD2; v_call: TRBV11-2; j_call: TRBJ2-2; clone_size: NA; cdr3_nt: TGTGCCAGCAGCTTCTCCGGGGGGGCCGGGGAGCTGTTTTTT; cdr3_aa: CASSFSGGAGELFF
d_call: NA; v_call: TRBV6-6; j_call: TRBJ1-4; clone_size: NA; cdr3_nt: TGTGCCAGCAGTATGAAGACAGGAGCAACTAATGAAAAACTGTTTTTT; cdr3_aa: CASSMKTGATNEKLFF
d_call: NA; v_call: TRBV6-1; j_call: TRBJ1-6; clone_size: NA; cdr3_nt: TGTGCCAGCATCCAGGGCACCACCCTTAATTCACCCCTCCACTTT; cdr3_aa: CASIQGTTLNSPLHF
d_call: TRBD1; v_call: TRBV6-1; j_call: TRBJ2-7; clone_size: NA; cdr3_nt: TGTGCCAGCATGAGACAGGGGGAGGGGACCTACGAGCAGTACTTC; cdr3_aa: CASMRQGEGTYEQYF
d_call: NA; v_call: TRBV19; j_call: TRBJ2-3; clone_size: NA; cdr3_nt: TGTGCCAGTAGTATGATGTCGGCCAGGAGCACAGATACGCAGTATTTT; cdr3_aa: CASSMMSARSTDTQYF
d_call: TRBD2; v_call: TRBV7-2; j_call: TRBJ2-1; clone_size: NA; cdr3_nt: TGTGCCAGCAGCTTATTGGGAGGGGCCCCATCCTCCTACAATGAGCAGTTCTTC; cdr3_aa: CASSLLGGAPSSYNEQFF
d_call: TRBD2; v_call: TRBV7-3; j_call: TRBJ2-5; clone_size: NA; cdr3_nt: TGTGCCAGCAGCCCGTCCCGACTAGCGGGGGAAGAGACCCAGTACTTC; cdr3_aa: CASSPSRLAGEETQYF
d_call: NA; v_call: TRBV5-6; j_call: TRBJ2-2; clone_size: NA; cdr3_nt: TGTGCCAGCAGCTCCCTGGCGTGGGCAGCTGTTACCGGGGAGCTGTTTTTT; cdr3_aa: CASSSLAWAAVTGELFF
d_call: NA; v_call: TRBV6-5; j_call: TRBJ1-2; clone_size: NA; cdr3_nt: TGTGCCAGCAGTTACTCTAAGGAGGATACTAACTATGGCTACACCTTC; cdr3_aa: CASSYSKEDTNYGYTF
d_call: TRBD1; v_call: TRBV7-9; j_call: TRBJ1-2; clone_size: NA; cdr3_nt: TGTGCCAGCGGACGGGACAGGGGCTATGGCTACACCTTC; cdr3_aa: CASGRDRGYGYTF
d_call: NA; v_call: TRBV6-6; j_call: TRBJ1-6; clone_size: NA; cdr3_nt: TGTGCCAGCAGTCAAGGTTCCCTTCCCCTCCACTTT; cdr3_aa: CASSQGSLPLHF
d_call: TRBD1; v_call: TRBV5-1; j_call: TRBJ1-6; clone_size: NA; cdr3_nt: TGCGCCAGCAGCGAGGACAGGGGAAGTTCACCCCTCCACTTT; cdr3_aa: CASSEDRGSSPLHF
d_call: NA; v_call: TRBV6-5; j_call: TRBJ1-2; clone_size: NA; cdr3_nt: TGTGCCAGCAGTTACCTTACAGGGTCTACTCCGGGCTACACCTTC; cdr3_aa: CASSYLTGSTPGYTF
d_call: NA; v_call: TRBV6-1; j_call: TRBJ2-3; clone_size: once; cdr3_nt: TGTGCCAGCAGTATCCGGGAAGGCACAGATACGCAGTATTTT; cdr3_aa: CASSIREGTDTQYF
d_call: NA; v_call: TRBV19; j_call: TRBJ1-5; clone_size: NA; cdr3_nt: TGTGCCAGTAGTCTCAATGGGAACCAGCCCCAGCATTTT; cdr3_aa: CASSLNGNQPQHF
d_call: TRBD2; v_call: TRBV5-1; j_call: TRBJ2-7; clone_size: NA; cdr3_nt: TGCGCCAGCAGCTCGGGACTAGCGGGAGCTTTGGGGGACGAGCAGTACTTC; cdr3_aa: CASSSGLAGALGDEQYF
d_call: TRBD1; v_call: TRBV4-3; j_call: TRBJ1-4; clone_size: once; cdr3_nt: TGCGCCAGCAGCCGGGACAGGGGCAGAGAAAAACTGTTTTTT; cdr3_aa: CASSRDRGREKLFF
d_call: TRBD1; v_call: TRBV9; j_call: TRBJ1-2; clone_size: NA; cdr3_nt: TGTGCCAGCAGCGGAAGACAGGGGGCTGTCTATGGCTACACCTTC; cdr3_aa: CASSGRQGAVYGYTF
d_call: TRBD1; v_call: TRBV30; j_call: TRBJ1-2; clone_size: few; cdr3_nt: TGTGCCTGGAGTTTCCGGGACAGGGGAAGTGGCTACACCTTC; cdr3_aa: CAWSFRDRGSGYTF
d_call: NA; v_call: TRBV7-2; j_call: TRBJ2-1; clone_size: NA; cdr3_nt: TGTGCCAGCAGCTTAGAGTCGGGAAACTACAATGAGCAGTTCTTC; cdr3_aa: CASSLESGNYNEQFF
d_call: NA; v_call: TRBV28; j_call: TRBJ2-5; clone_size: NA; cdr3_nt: TGTGCCAGCAGTTTAGGGCCTAGCCAGACCCAGTACTTC; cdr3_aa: CASSLGPSQTQYF
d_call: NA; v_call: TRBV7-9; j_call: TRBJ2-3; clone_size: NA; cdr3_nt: TGTGCCAGCAGGTTGAACACAGATACGCAGTATTTT; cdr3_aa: CASRLNTDTQYF
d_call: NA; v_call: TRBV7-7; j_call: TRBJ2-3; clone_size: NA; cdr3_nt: TGTGCTAGCAGCTTGGAATGGGCCGATACGCAGTATTTT; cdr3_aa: CASSLEWADTQYF
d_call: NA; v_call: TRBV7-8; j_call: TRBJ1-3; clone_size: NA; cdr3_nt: TGTGCCAGCAGCTGGGGGGCAGGAGGGGATGGAAACACCATATATTTT; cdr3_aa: CASSWGAGGDGNTIYF
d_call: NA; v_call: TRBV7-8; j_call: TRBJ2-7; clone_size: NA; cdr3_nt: TGTGCCAGCAGTTCGACGACAGCCACCTACGAGCAGTACTTC; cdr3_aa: CASSSTTATYEQYF
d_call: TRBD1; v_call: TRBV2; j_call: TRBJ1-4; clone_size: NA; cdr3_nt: TGTGCCAGCAGTCAAAAACAGGGGGCGCGTGAAAAACTGTTTTTT; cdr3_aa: CASSQKQGAREKLFF
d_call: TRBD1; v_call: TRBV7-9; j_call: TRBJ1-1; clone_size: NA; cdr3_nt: TGTGCCAGCAGCTTAGGAAGGGACAGGGGTGCCACTGAAGCTTTCTTT; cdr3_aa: CASSLGRDRGATEAFF
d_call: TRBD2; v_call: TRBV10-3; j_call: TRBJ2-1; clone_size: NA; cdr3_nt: TGTGCCATCAGTGAGAGTAGCGGGAGAAATGAGCAGTTCTTC; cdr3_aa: CAISESSGRNEQFF
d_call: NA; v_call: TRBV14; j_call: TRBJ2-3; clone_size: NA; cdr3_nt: TGTGCCAGCAGCCAAGCGCAGTCCACAGATACGCAGTATTTT; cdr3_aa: CASSQAQSTDTQYF
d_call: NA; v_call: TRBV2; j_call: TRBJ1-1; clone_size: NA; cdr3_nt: TGTGCCAGCAGTGAGGACAGCCTTTACACTGAAGCTTTCTTT; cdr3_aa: CASSEDSLYTEAFF
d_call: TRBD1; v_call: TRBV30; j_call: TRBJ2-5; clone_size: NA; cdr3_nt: TGTGCCTGGAGTGTCCAGGGGGCCCTTCAAGAGACCCAGTACTTC; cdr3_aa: CAWSVQGALQETQYF
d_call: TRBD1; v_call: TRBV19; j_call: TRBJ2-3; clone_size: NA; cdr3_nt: TGTGCCAGTAGTGACCGGGACAGGGTATTGGCAGATACGCAGTATTTT; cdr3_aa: CASSDRDRVLADTQYF
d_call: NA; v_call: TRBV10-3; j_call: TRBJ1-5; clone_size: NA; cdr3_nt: TGTGCCATCAGTGGAAAGGATCAGCCCCAGCATTTT; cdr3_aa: CAISGKDQPQHF
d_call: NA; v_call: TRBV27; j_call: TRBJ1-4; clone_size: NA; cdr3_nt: TGTGCCAGCAGTTTTGCCACAACGAATGAAAAACTGTTTTTT; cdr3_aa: CASSFATTNEKLFF